Following are 20 T cell receptor beta chains from one sample sequenced in a study of T cell repertoires in cytomegalovirus infection. These receptors lack a known antigen. Using its own MiXCR run on the reads, TCRdb lists one record per CDR3 protein. The sample lists fewer than 1,000,000 distinct CDR3 sequences; under 40% were seen once. Material: cultured CD8+ T cells from PBMCs, obtained from culture after CMV antigen stimulation. These receptors all stem from a human donor in good health (CMV status not recorded). Some clones in this sample may be carry-over from other donors' samples.

This clonotype turned up a few times. A much more abundant neighbour one base away suggests this may be a read error. This chain uses TRBV6-5 with TRBJ1-1; D remains ambiguous. Germline V gives CDR1 MNHEY, CDR2 SVGAGI. Trimming left V 2 bases short and J 2 bases short, with 6 bases between. The CDR3 is 13 residues long. As DNA, the CDR3 is TGTGCCAGCAGTTACGGGGATAACACTGAAGCTTTCTTT. Its translation is CASSYGDNTEAFF.

This clonotype was seen only a few times. The chain recombines TRBV7-9 with TRBJ2-5; D remains unclear. Trimming removed 5 bases at V and 0 bases at J, with 10 bases between. The CDR3 contains 14 residues. Germline assignment: CDR1 SEHNR and CDR2 FQNEAQ (reference sequence). CDR3 DNA: TGTGCCAGCAGCACCGCAGGTTACCAAGAGACCCAGTACTTC. Amino acid sequence: CASSTAGYQETQYF.

Regarding this clonotype: The junction shows a germline mismatch at one end, possibly a read error. This chain links TRBV24-1 with TRBJ2-1; D possibly corresponds to TRBD1 (6 bases). CDR3 length equals 15 residues. Germline lookup yields CDR1 KGHDR and CDR2 SFDVKD. This CDR3 reads CATSAGRGWDNKQFF. CDR3 bases: TGTGCCACCAGTGCGGGCAGGGGTTGGGACAATAAGCAGTTCTTC.

A word on this clonotype: A much larger clone is a single base away; this may be a read error. CDR3 loop: CANSSSRQGAVHNEQFF. Written as DNA, the CDR3 is TGTGCCAACAGTTCTTCAAGACAGGGGGCAGTTCACAATGAGCAGTTCTTC. The chain uses TRBV28 and TRBJ2-1, with 10 bases identical to TRBD1. This CDR3 has 17 residues. Germline V CDR1 and CDR2: MDHEN, SYDVKM.

This clonotype was recorded a few times. V usage is TRBV28 and J usage is TRBJ2-3; 10 bases align to TRBD2. J was trimmed by 5 bases and V by 5 bases; bases with no gene match: 10. Germline CDR1 is MDHEN and CDR2 is SYDVKM. The CDR3 has 16 amino acids. CDR3 sequence reads: CASSTLAGGPGDTQYF. In nucleotides, the CDR3 is TGTGCCAGCAGTACCTTAGCGGGGGGCCCGGGAGATACGCAGTATTTT.

This clonotype showed up many times. This rearrangement joins TRBV7-6 to TRBJ1-1; TRBD1 agrees at 7 bases. The CDR3 has 16 residues. The germline V gene encodes CDR1 SGHVS and CDR2 FNYEAQ. The J segment lost 3 bases and the V segment lost 2 bases, leaving 9 bases of the junction unmatched. The CDR3 sequence is CASSLSDRSGDTEAFF. The CDR3 bases are TGTGCCAGCAGCTTATCGGACAGGTCAGGGGACACTGAAGCTTTCTTT. The complete variable domain, with remaining parts taken from reference TRBV7-6 and TRBJ1-1, reads GAGVSQSPRYKVTKRGQDVALRCDPISGHVSLYWYRQALGQGPEFLTYFNYEAQQDKSGLPNDRFSAERPEGSISTLTIQRTEQRDSAMYRCASSLSDRSGDTEAFFGQGTRLTVV.

This clonotype was seen only a few times. The CDR3: CASSYSVTLNTGELFF. The CDR3 coding sequence is TGTGCCAGCAGTTACTCAGTGACTTTAAACACCGGGGAGCTGTTTTTT. V and J are TRBV6-6 and TRBJ2-2, with D unresolved. The CDR3 runs 16 residues. Germline V gene lookup returns CDR1 MNHNY and CDR2 SVGAGI (reference sequence). Trimming took 0 bases from V and 2 from J, leaving 10 bases between them.

V is TRBV18 and J is TRBJ1-2; the D gene is possibly TRBD1 (6 bases). Germline CDR1 is KGHSH and CDR2 is LQKENI. V lost 4 bases and J lost 7, with 13 bases in between. The CDR3 extends over 13 amino acids. The DNA of the CDR3 is TGTGCCAGCTCACAACACACAGGGTTTGGCTACACCTTC. This codes for CASSQHTGFGYTF.

This rearrangement joins TRBV6-1 to TRBJ1-5; maybe TRBD1 (5 bases). CDR3 length equals 15 residues. Germline CDR1 is MNHNS and CDR2 is SASEGT. Trimming cost V 3 bases and J 5 bases, with 14 bases left between them. CDR3: CASSEWTLRDQPQHF. The CDR3 DNA sequence: TGTGCCAGCAGTGAGTGGACACTTCGGGATCAGCCCCAGCATTTT.

The chain carries TRBV7-2 and TRBJ2-5; the match to TRBD2 covers 15 bases. From germline, CDR1 is SGHTA and CDR2 FQGNSA. The trim removed 6 bases at V and 3 bases at J, leaving 5 bases unmatched. CDR3 length: 16 residues. The CDR3 DNA follows: TGTGCCAGCAGAAGGACTAGCGGGGGGGGGGAAGAGACCCAGTACTTC. This translates into CASRRTSGGGEETQYF.

The genes are TRBV15 and TRBJ2-3; no clear D gene. The CDR3 sequence is 17 residues long. The V gene lost 0 bases and the J gene lost 3 bases, with 16 bases spanning the gap. The germline V gene has CDR1 LNHNV and CDR2 YYDKDF (reference sequence). The CDR3 region is CATSRDLDNPWTDTQYF. As DNA, the CDR3 is TGTGCCACCAGCAGAGACTTAGACAATCCCTGGACAGATACGCAGTATTTT.

This clonotype was picked up many times. The V call is TRBV7-6, the J call TRBJ1-2; 11 nucleotides line up with TRBD1. The V segment lost 3 bases and the J segment 4 bases; nucleotides outside the gene matches: 10. This CDR3 has 17 residues. Germline CDR1 is SGHVS and CDR2 is FNYEAQ. CDR3 sequence (DNA): TGTGCCAGCAGCTTTACCAAAGGGGACAGGGGGGCCTATGGCTACACCTTC. Translation: CASSFTKGDRGAYGYTF. Looking up the rest from reference TRBV7-6 and TRBJ1-2 gives the full variable domain: GAGVSQSPRYKVTKRGQDVALRCDPISGHVSLYWYRQALGQGPEFLTYFNYEAQQDKSGLPNDRFSAERPEGSISTLTIQRTEQRDSAMYRCASSFTKGDRGAYGYTFGSGTRLTVV.

For this clonotype: At one of its ends the junction is not consistent with the germline gene, which may arise from a read error. The chain couples TRBV7-7 to TRBJ2-2; 14 positions match TRBD2. CDR1 is SSHAT, CDR2 FNYEAQ, per germline (reference sequence). The CDR3 has 21 residues. This chain's CDR3 is CASSLAPGTSGGPSNTGELFF. The CDR3 coding sequence is TGTGCTAGCAGCTTAGCGCCAGGGACTAGCGGGGGCCCTTCGAACACCGGGGAGCTGTTTTTT.

In this sample, this clonotype turned up a few times. The chain uses TRBV7-9 and TRBJ1-4, with no clear D. Germline V gives CDR1 SEHNR, CDR2 FQNEAQ (reference sequence). The germline V and J ends were trimmed by 5 bases and 5 bases, with 12 bases remaining between them. CDR3 length: 14 amino acids. The CDR3 loop reads CASSLSQTNEKLFF. The CDR3 DNA sequence: TGTGCCAGCAGCCTCTCACAGACAAATGAAAAACTGTTTTTT.

The chain combines TRBV7-6 with TRBJ2-5, with 7 bases fitting TRBD1. The CDR3 extends over 15 amino acids. Germline lookup yields CDR1 SGHVS and CDR2 FNYEAQ. J was trimmed by 0 bases and V by 5 bases; bases with no gene match: 6. For the CDR3, the DNA is TGTGCCAGCAGCCTAACGGGACAGTACCAAGAGACCCAGTACTTC. Its translation: CASSLTGQYQETQYF.

The chain joins TRBV29-1 to TRBJ2-1; TRBD1 matches 9 bases. V shed 7 bases and J 8 bases; nucleotides not matched to a gene: 6. Germline CDR1 and CDR2: SQVTM and ANQGSEA. This CDR3 is built from 12 residues. CDR3 residues: CSARTGVDEQFF. In DNA, the CDR3 is TGCAGCGCAAGGACAGGGGTGGATGAGCAGTTCTTC.

This clonotype was counted only a few times. The V and J genes are TRBV12-3 or TRBV12-4 and TRBJ2-4, with D possibly matching TRBD2 (5 bases). This CDR3 is built from 14 residues. Trimming left V 7 bases short and J 0 bases short, with 10 bases between. DNA for the CDR3: TGTGCCAGCATCGGGGTGGGAGCCAAAAACATTCAGTACTTC. This encodes CASIGVGAKNIQYF.

V and J are TRBV5-1 and TRBJ1-2; 7 bases match TRBD1. From germline, CDR1 is SGHRS and CDR2 YFSETQ. Trimming at V came to 3 bases and at J to 9 bases, leaving 14 bases not matched to a gene. The CDR3 is made up of 15 amino acids. CDR3 nucleotides: TGCGCCAGCAGCTCCACTGACAGGGACGCGGAGAGCTACACCTTC. It translates to CASSSTDRDAESYTF.

V usage is TRBV4-1 and J usage is TRBJ1-6, with D perhaps matching TRBD1 (5 bases). V dropped 2 bases and J dropped 10 bases, with 21 bases sitting between them. The CDR3 runs to 17 residues. Germline CDR1 reads MGHRA; CDR2 reads YSYEKL. This CDR3 is CASSQITGFWEESPLHF. As DNA, the CDR3 is TGCGCCAGCAGCCAAATTACAGGTTTCTGGGAGGAATCACCCCTCCACTTT.

This clonotype turned up a few times. This CDR3 reads CAIRTDDLDEQFF. CDR3 DNA: TGTGCCATCAGGACGGATGATTTGGATGAGCAGTTCTTC. The rearrangement links TRBV10-3 to TRBJ2-1; the D is unclear. V lost 6 bases and J 8 bases, leaving 14 bases between the germline ends. Germline V lookup: CDR1 ENHRY, CDR2 SYGVKD. The CDR3 is 13 amino acids.